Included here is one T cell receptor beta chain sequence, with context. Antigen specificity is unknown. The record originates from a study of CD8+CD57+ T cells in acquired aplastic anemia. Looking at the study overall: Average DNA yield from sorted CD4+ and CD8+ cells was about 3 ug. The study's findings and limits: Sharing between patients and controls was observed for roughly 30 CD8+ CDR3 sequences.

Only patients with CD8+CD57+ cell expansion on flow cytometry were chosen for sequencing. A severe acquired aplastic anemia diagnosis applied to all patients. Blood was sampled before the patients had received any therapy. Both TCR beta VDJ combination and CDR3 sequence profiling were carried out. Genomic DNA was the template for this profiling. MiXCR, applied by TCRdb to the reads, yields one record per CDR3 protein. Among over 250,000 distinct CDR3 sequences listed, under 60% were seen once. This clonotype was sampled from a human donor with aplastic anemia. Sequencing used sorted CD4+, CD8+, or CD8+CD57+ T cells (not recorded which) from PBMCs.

CDR3 region: CASSVGQGGGYGYTF. DNA for the CDR3: TGTGCCAGCAGCGTAGGGCAGGGTGGAGGGTATGGCTACACCTTC. The rearrangement uses TRBV9 and TRBJ1-2, with a weak D call TRBD1 (5 bases). The CDR3 covers 15 residues. Germline V gene data show CDR1 as SGDLS and CDR2 as YYNGEE. V gave up 0 bases and J gave up 5 bases, with 14 bases separating them.